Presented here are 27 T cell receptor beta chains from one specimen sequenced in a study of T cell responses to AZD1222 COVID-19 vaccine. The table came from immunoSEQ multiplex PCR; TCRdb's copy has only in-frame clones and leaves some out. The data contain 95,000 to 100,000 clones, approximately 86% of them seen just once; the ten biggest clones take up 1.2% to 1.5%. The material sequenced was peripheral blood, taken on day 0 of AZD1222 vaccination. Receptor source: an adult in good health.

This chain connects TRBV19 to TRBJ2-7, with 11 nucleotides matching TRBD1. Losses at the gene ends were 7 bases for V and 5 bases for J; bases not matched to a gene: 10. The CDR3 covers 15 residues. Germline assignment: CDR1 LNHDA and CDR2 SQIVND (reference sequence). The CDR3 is CASKKEGQGADEQYF. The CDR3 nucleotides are TGTGCCAGTAAGAAAGAAGGACAGGGGGCCGACGAGCAGTACTTC.

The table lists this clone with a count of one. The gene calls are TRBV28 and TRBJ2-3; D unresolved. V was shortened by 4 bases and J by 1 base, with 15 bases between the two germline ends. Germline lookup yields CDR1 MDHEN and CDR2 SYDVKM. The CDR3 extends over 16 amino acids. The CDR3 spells CASSSPRGPGTDTQYF. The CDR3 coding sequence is TGTGCCAGCAGTTCACCCCGAGGACCGGGCACAGATACGCAGTATTTT.

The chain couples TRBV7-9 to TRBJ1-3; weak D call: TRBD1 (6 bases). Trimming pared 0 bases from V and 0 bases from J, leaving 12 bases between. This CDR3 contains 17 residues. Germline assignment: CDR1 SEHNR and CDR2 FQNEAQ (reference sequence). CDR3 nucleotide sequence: TGTGCCAGCAGCTTAGCGGCCACAGGGAGCTCTGGAAACACCATATATTTT. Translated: CASSLAATGSSGNTIYF. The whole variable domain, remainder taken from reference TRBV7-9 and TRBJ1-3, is DTGVSQNPRHKITKRGQNVTFRCDPISEHNRLYWYRQTLGQGPEFLTYFQNEAQLEKSRLLSDRFSAERPKGSFSTLEIQRTEQGDSAMYLCASSLAATGSSGNTIYFGEGSWLTVV.

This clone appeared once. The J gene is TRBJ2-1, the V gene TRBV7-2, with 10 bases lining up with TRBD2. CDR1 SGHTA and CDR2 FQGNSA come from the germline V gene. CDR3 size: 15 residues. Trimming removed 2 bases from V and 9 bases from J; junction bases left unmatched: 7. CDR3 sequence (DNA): TGTGCCAGCAGCTTAAGGGCTAGCGGGAGCACTGAGCAGTTCTTC. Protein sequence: CASSLRASGSTEQFF.

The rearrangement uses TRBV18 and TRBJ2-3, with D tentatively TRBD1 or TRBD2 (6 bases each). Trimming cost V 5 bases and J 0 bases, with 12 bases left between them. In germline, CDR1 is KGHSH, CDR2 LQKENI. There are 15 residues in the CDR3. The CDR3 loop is CASSAQGTSTDTQYF. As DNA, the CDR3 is TGTGCCAGCTCAGCCCAGGGGACTAGCACAGATACGCAGTATTTT.

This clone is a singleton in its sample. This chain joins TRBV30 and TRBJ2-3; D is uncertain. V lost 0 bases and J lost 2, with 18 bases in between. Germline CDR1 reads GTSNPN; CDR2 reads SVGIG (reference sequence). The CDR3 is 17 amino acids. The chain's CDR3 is CAWSVRFWDGITDTQYF. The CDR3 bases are TGTGCCTGGAGTGTGAGGTTTTGGGATGGTATCACAGATACGCAGTATTTT.

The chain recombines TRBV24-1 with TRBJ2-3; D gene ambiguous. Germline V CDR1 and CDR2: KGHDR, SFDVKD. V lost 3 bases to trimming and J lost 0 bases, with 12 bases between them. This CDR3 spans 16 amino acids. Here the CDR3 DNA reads TGTGCCACCAGTGATCCAAGGGCCCCTAGCACAGATACGCAGTATTTT. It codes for CATSDPRAPSTDTQYF.

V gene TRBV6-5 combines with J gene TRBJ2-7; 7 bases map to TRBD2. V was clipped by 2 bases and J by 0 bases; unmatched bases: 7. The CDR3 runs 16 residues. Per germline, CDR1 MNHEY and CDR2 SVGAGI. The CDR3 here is CASSYPLGGSSYEQYF. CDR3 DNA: TGTGCCAGCAGTTACCCGCTCGGGGGGAGCTCCTACGAGCAGTACTTC.

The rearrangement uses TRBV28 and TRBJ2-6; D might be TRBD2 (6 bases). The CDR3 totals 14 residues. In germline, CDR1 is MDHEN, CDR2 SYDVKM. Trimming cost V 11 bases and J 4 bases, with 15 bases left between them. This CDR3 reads CAGSGSAGANVLTF. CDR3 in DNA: TGTGCCGGGAGCGGGTCGGCCGGGGCCAACGTCCTGACTTTC.

The CDR3 is CASSQDTPGTGLYEQYF. Written as DNA, the CDR3 is TGTGCCAGCAGCCAAGATACCCCCGGGACAGGGCTCTACGAGCAGTACTTC. The J gene is TRBJ2-7, the V gene TRBV3-1 (or the pseudogene TRBV3-2); TRBD1 aligns across 9 bases. V shed 0 bases, J shed 3 bases, and the junction held 9 bases outside the gene matches. Germline-derived CDR1 and CDR2 are LGHDT and YNNKEL (reference sequence). The CDR3 runs to 17 residues.

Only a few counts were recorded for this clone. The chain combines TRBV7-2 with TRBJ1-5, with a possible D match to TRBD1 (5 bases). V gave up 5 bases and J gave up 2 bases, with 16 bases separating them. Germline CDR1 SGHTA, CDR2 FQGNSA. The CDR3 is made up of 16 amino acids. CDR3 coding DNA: TGTGCCAGCAGCATACAAGGGACGCTCCGCAATCAGCCCCAGCATTTT. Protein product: CASSIQGTLRNQPQHF. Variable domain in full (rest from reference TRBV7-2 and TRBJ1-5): GAGVSQSPSNKVTEKGKDVELRCDPISGHTALYWYRQSLGQGLEFLIYFQGNSAPDKSGLPSDRFSAERTGGSVSTLTIQRTQQEDSAVYLCASSIQGTLRNQPQHFGDGTRLSIL.

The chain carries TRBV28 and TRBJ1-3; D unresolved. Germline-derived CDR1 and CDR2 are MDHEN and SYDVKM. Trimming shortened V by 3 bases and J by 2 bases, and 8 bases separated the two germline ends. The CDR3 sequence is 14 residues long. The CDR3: CASSFQRTGNTIYF. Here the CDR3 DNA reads TGTGCCAGCAGTTTCCAGAGAACTGGAAACACCATATATTTT.

Written as DNA, the CDR3 is TGTGCCAGCAGCGTCAGGCGGACCGAAGCTTTCTTT. Its translation is CASSVRRTEAFF. The chain recombines TRBV3-1 (or the pseudogene TRBV3-2) with TRBJ1-1, with unresolved D. The length of the CDR3 is 12 residues. Germline V lookup: CDR1 LGHDT, CDR2 YNNKEL (reference sequence). V was trimmed by 5 bases and J by 8 bases, leaving 12 bases between them.

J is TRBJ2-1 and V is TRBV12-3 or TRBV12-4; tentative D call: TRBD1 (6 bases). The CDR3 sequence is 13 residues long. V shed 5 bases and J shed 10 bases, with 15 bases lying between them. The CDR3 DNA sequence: TGTGCCAGCAGTCTCCGACAGGTCGCGGAGCAGTTCTTC. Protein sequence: CASSLRQVAEQFF.

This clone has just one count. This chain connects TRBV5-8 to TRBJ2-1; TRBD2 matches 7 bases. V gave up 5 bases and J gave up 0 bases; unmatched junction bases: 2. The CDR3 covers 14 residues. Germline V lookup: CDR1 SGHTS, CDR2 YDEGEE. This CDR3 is CASRAGFSYNEQFF. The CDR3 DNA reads TGTGCCAGCAGAGCGGGGTTCTCCTACAATGAGCAGTTCTTC.

The CDR3 sequence: CASSREDSGVYEQYF. Here the CDR3 DNA reads TGTGCCAGCAGCCGAGAGGACTCTGGGGTTTACGAGCAGTACTTC. The chain is built from TRBV4-2 and TRBJ2-7, with a possible D match to TRBD2 (5 bases). The CDR3 totals 15 residues. Trimming left V 4 bases short and J 4 bases short, with 17 bases between. Per the germline V gene, CDR1 is LGHNA and CDR2 is YNFKEQ.

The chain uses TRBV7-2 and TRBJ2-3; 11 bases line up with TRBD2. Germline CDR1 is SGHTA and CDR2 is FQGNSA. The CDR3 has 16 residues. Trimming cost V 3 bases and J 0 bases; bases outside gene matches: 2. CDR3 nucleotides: TGTGCCAGCAGCTTGTGGACTAGCGGGAGCACAGATACGCAGTATTTT. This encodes CASSLWTSGSTDTQYF. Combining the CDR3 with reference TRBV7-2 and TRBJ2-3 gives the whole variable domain GAGVSQSPSNKVTEKGKDVELRCDPISGHTALYWYRQSLGQGLEFLIYFQGNSAPDKSGLPSDRFSAERTGGSVSTLTIQRTQQEDSAVYLCASSLWTSGSTDTQYFGPGTRLTVL.

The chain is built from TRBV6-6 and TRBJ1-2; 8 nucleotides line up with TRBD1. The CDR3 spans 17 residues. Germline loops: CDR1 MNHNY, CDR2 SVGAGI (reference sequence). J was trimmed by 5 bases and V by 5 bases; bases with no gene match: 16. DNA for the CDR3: TGTGCCAGCAGTCCAACACCGGACAGGGCGATCTTATATGGCTACACCTTC. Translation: CASSPTPDRAILYGYTF.

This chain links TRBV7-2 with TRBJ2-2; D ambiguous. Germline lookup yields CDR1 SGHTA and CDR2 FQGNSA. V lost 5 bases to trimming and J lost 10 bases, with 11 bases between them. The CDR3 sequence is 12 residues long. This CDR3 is CASSTRAQELFF. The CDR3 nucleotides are TGTGCCAGCAGCACCCGGGCCCAGGAGCTGTTTTTT.

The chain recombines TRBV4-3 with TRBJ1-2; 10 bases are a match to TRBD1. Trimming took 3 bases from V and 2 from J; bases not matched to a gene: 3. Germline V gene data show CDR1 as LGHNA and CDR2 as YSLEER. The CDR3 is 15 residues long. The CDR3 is CASSHRDRGNYGYTF. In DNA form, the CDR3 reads TGCGCCAGCAGCCACCGGGACAGGGGAAACTATGGCTACACCTTC.

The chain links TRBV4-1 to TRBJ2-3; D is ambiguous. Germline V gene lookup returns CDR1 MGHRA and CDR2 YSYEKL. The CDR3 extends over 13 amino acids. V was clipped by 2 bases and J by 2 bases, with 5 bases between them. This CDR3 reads CASSQFHTDTQYF. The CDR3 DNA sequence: TGCGCCAGCAGCCAATTTCACACAGATACGCAGTATTTT.

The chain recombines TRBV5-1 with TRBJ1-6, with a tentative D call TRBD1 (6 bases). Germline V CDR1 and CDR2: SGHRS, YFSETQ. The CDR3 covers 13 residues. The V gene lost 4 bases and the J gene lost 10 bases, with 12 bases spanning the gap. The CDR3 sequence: CASSAIQGSPLHF. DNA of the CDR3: TGCGCCAGCAGCGCTATCCAGGGGTCACCCCTCCACTTT.

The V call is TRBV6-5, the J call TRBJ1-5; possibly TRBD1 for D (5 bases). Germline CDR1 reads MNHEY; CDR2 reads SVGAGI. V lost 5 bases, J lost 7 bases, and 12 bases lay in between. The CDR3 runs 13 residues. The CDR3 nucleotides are TGTGCCAGCAGTAACGGGGCAGGGCAGCCCCAGCATTTT. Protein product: CASSNGAGQPQHF.

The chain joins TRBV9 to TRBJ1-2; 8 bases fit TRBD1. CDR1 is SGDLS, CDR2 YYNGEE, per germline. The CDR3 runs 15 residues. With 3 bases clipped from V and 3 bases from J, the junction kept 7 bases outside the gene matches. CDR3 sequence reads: CASSGGQGAYYGYTF. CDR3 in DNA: TGTGCCAGCAGCGGAGGACAGGGAGCGTACTATGGCTACACCTTC.

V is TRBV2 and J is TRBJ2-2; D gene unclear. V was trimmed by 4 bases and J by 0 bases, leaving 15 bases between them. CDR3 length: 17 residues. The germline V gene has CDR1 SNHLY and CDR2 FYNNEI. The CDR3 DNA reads TGTGCCAGCAGTGTATCCCGGTCCTCAGCGAACACCGGGGAGCTGTTTTTT. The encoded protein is CASSVSRSSANTGELFF.

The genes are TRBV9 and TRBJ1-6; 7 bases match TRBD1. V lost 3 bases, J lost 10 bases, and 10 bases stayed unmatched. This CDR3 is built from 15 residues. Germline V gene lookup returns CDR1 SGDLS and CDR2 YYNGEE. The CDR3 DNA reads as TGTGCCAGCAGCGATAGGACAGGCTCCGGATCACCCCTCCACTTT. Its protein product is CASSDRTGSGSPLHF.

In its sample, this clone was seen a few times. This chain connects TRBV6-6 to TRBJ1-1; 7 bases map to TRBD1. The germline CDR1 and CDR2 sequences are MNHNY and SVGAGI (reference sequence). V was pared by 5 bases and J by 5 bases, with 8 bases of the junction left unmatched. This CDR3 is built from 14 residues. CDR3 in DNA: TGTGCCAGCAGTCACGACAGGGCCGGGACTGAAGCTTTCTTT. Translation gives CASSHDRAGTEAFF.